One and the same sample provided the 19 T cell receptor beta chains below, sequenced in a study of blood T cell repertoires in COVID-19. TCRdb's copy holds only in-frame clones and misses some; the assay was immunoSEQ multiplex PCR. The sample shows 30,000 to 40,000 clones, approximately 84% of them seen only once. Source material: peripheral blood. All receptors derive from a human donor in a cohort sampled during active COVID-19.

The chain uses TRBV5-1 and TRBJ2-5, with TRBD2 identical over 8 bases. The CDR3 is made up of 13 amino acids. From germline, CDR1 is SGHRS and CDR2 YFSETQ. V was pared by 4 bases and J by 3 bases, with 2 bases of the junction left unmatched. In DNA, the CDR3 is TGCGCCAGCAGCCCGGGACTAGAAGAGACCCAGTACTTC. Translation gives CASSPGLEETQYF.

The chain recombines TRBV2 with TRBJ2-2; D gene unclear. The CDR3 is 13 amino acids. The V gene's germline CDR1 is SNHLY and CDR2 FYNNEI. Trimming pared 6 bases from V and 5 bases from J, leaving 10 bases between. The CDR3 nucleotides read TGTGCCAGCAGATACACCGGGACCGGGGAGCTGTTTTTT. Its protein is CASRYTGTGELFF.

This chain uses TRBV3-1 (or the pseudogene TRBV3-2) with TRBJ1-6; the match to TRBD1 covers 7 bases. This CDR3 is built from 15 residues. The V gene end was trimmed by 2 bases and the J gene end by 9 bases; junction bases not matched to a gene: 7. Germline lookup yields CDR1 LGHDT and CDR2 YNNKEL (reference sequence). The CDR3 DNA reads as TGTGCCAGCAGCCAAACAGGGGCAGGCGCTTCACCCCTCCACTTT. Translated, it gives CASSQTGAGASPLHF.

The chain has TRBV18 and TRBJ2-5; no definite D call. The V gene lost 0 bases and the J gene lost 2 bases, with 4 bases spanning the gap. Per the germline V gene, CDR1 is KGHSH and CDR2 is LQKENI. The CDR3 totals 13 residues. CDR3: CASSPPPQETQYF. In DNA, the CDR3 is TGTGCCAGCTCACCACCCCCACAAGAGACCCAGTACTTC. The variable domain in full, with the rest retrieved from reference TRBV18 and TRBJ2-5, is NAGVMQNPRHLVRRRGQEARLRCSPMKGHSHVYWYRQLPEEGLKFMVYLQKENIIDESGMPKERFSAEFPKEGPSILRIQQVVRGDSAAYFCASSPPPQETQYFGPGTRLLVL.

This CDR3 reads CASSGERSGYTF. Here the CDR3 DNA reads TGTGCCAGCTCAGGGGAAAGGAGTGGCTACACCTTC. The chain uses TRBV3-1 (or the pseudogene TRBV3-2) and TRBJ1-2; maybe TRBD1 (6 bases). The germline V gene has CDR1 LGHDT and CDR2 YNNKEL (reference sequence). The CDR3 has 12 amino acids. The V end was cut by 8 bases, the J end by 7 bases, with 14 bases between.

This clone appeared a single time. The CDR3: CASSQVASGGTHQETQYF. CDR3 DNA: TGTGCCAGCAGCCAAGTCGCTAGCGGGGGGACCCACCAAGAGACCCAGTACTTC. The rearrangement joins TRBV4-2 to TRBJ2-5; 11 bases fit TRBD2. Germline lookup yields CDR1 LGHNA and CDR2 YNFKEQ. The length of the CDR3 is 18 residues. The trim removed 1 base at V and 0 bases at J, leaving 7 bases unmatched.

This chain uses TRBV7-3 with TRBJ2-2; TRBD2 agrees at 8 bases. V shed 5 bases and J 4 bases; nucleotides not matched to a gene: 12. Germline-derived CDR1 and CDR2 are SGHTA and FQGTGA. CDR3 length: 17 residues. CDR3 in amino acids: CASSPRRTGGITGELFF. The DNA for the CDR3 is TGTGCCAGCAGCCCCAGGCGGACGGGGGGGATCACCGGGGAGCTGTTTTTT.

The chain couples TRBV6-5 to TRBJ1-2; 7 bases fit TRBD1. From germline, CDR1 is MNHEY and CDR2 SVGAGI. The trim removed 6 bases at V and 2 bases at J, leaving 9 bases unmatched. This CDR3 region has 15 residues. This chain's CDR3 is CASSDQPGGNYGYTF. Here the CDR3 DNA reads TGTGCCAGCAGCGACCAACCAGGGGGGAACTATGGCTACACCTTC.

CDR3 nucleotide sequence: TGTGCCAGCAGTGAAGGGCTGTCCTACGAGCAGTACTTC. It codes for CASSEGLSYEQYF. The V gene is TRBV2, the J gene TRBJ2-7; D gene uncertain. Deletions cut 1 base from V and 1 base from J, with 5 bases between. This CDR3 region has 13 residues. Germline-derived CDR1 and CDR2 are SNHLY and FYNNEI.

V usage is TRBV20-1 and J usage is TRBJ2-5; TRBD2 might be the D (5 bases). The CDR3 length is 15 residues. The V gene's germline CDR1 is DFQATT and CDR2 SNEGSKA (reference sequence). Trimming left V 3 bases short and J 5 bases short, with 19 bases between. Written as DNA, the CDR3 is TGCAGTGCTAGTCCCACGTCGGCGGGTAGGGAGACCCAGTACTTC. It codes for CSASPTSAGRETQYF.

The gene calls are TRBV5-8 and TRBJ1-1; D unclear. The CDR3 sequence is 13 residues long. Per the germline V gene, CDR1 is SGHTS and CDR2 is YDEGEE. V lost 0 bases and J lost 5, with 8 bases in between. The CDR3: CASSLGRGTEAFF. CDR3 bases: TGTGCCAGCAGCTTGGGACGGGGAACTGAAGCTTTCTTT.

The gene calls are TRBV11-3 and TRBJ2-2; 7 positions agree with TRBD1. Trimming cost V 5 bases and J 4 bases; bases outside gene matches: 7. Germline-derived CDR1 and CDR2 are SGHNT and YENEEA. CDR3 size: 15 residues. The CDR3 sequence is CASSPAQGSTGELFF. The DNA of the CDR3 is TGTGCCAGCAGCCCCGCACAGGGGAGCACCGGGGAGCTGTTTTTT.

The chain joins TRBV7-6 to TRBJ2-1; 10 positions agree with TRBD1. V was pared by 4 bases and J by 5 bases, with 11 bases of the junction left unmatched. CDR1 is SGHVS and CDR2 is FNYEAQ in the germline V gene. The CDR3 is 17 amino acids. The CDR3 DNA reads as TGTGCCAGCAGCTCTAGACCGGGACAGGGGACGAACAATGAGCAGTTCTTC. Amino acid sequence: CASSSRPGQGTNNEQFF. Full variable domain (missing parts from reference TRBV7-6 and TRBJ2-1): GAGVSQSPRYKVTKRGQDVALRCDPISGHVSLYWYRQALGQGPEFLTYFNYEAQQDKSGLPNDRFSAERPEGSISTLTIQRTEQRDSAMYRCASSSRPGQGTNNEQFFGPGTRLTVL.

The rearrangement links TRBV9 to TRBJ2-7, with 8 bases identical to TRBD1. Germline CDR1 and CDR2: SGDLS and YYNGEE. This CDR3 is 17 amino acids long. J lost 1 base, V lost 4 bases, and 13 bases had no gene match. CDR3 amino acids: CASSPYSGTGLSYEQYF. The CDR3 DNA sequence: TGTGCCAGCAGCCCATACTCAGGGACAGGCCTTTCCTACGAGCAGTACTTC.

The CDR3 coding sequence is TGTGCCAGCAGCTCCTACAGGGAGGGTCGGCTTTACAATGAGCAGTTCTTC. Its protein product is CASSSYREGRLYNEQFF. This rearrangement joins TRBV7-6 to TRBJ2-1; TRBD2 might be the D (7 bases). Per the germline V gene, CDR1 is SGHVS and CDR2 is FNYEAQ. Deletions cut 4 bases from V and 4 bases from J, with 20 bases between. This CDR3 region has 17 residues.

The chain couples TRBV12-5 to TRBJ2-3; TRBD2 might be the D (5 bases). Germline lookup yields CDR1 LGHNT and CDR2 FRNRAP. The CDR3 is 13 amino acids. Trimming removed 0 bases from V and 11 bases from J, with 12 bases in between. As DNA, the CDR3 is TGTGCTAGTGGTTTGGTGTCCGAGCGGTGGCAGTATTTT. This translates into CASGLVSERWQYF.

The genes are TRBV27 and TRBJ2-2; 10 positions agree with TRBD1. CDR3 length: 17 residues. The germline V gene has CDR1 MNHEY and CDR2 SMNVEV (reference sequence). The V and J ends lost 3 bases and 1 base, in that order; junction bases with no gene match: 5. The CDR3 DNA reads TGTGCCAGCAGTTTCGGACAGGGGGGCGGGAACACCGGGGAGCTGTTTTTT. It translates to CASSFGQGGGNTGELFF.

This chain links TRBV5-4 with TRBJ2-7, with 8 bases that match TRBD2. The CDR3 consists of 15 residues. V shed 4 bases, J shed 3 bases, and the junction held 9 bases outside the gene matches. From germline, CDR1 is SGHNT and CDR2 YYREEE (reference sequence). The CDR3: CASSESSGSDYEQYF. CDR3 DNA sequence: TGTGCCAGCAGCGAATCTAGCGGGTCAGACTACGAGCAGTACTTC.

The chain carries TRBV11-2 and TRBJ2-3; 7 bases map to TRBD2. The ends lost 1 base at V and 5 bases at J; junction bases unmatched: 12. The CDR3 runs to 17 residues. Germline assignment: CDR1 SGHAT and CDR2 FQNNGV. CDR3 sequence reads: CASSLGPAGAREDTQYF. The CDR3 DNA reads TGTGCCAGCAGCTTAGGCCCCGCGGGAGCGAGGGAAGATACGCAGTATTTT. The full variable domain, its missing parts supplied by reference TRBV11-2 and TRBJ2-3, is EAGVAQSPRYKIIEKRQSVAFWCNPISGHATLYWYQQILGQGPKLLIQFQNNGVVDDSQLPKDRFSAERLKGVDSTLKIQPAKLEDSAVYLCASSLGPAGAREDTQYFGPGTRLTVL.